The 2 T cell receptor beta chains below all came from one sample that was sequenced in a study of blood T cell repertoires in COVID-19. Measured with immunoSEQ multiplex PCR; TCRdb has only the in-frame clones, and not every one. The data hold about 73,000 clones, with 90% observed a single time. Sequencing input: peripheral blood. All receptors come from a woman aged 18-29 years with acute or convalescent COVID-19.

The V call is TRBV6-2 or TRBV6-3, the J call TRBJ2-7, with TRBD2 identical over 10 bases. This CDR3 is 16 amino acids long. J gave up 1 base and V 5 bases, and 8 bases lay outside the gene matches. Germline loops: CDR1 MNHEY, CDR2 SVGEGT. CDR3 DNA: TGTGCCAGCAGTATACTGGGACTAGCGCGTTCCTACGAGCAGTACTTC. It encodes CASSILGLARSYEQYF.

V and J are TRBV5-1 and TRBJ1-2; TRBD1 matches 8 bases. The junction had 9 bases not matched to a gene; V was cut back by 4 bases and J by 4 bases. The germline V gene encodes CDR1 SGHRS and CDR2 YFSETQ. The CDR3 sequence is 15 residues long. In nucleotides, the CDR3 is TGCGCCAGCAGCGCTGCCGGGACAGGTGTCTATGGCTACACCTTC. Translating it yields CASSAAGTGVYGYTF.